This is a list of T cell receptor beta chains from one sample in a study of metastatic and nonmetastatic thyroid tumors. With MiXCR, TCRdb called clones anew from the PCR reads. The table shows roughly 30,000 clones, with roughly 20% occurring only once. Input material: blood. These receptors came from a female donor with papillary thyroid cancer or a benign thyroid nodule (not recorded which). Some clones in this sample may be carry-over from other donors' samples. Both conserved end residues are part of each CDR3. Fields, in order: clone size, J gene, D gene, V gene, CDR3 DNA, CDR3 protein. The D gene is left open where the match is weak. Size is omitted from some rows. Given values are once, few, many or a class for expanded clones.

clone_size: many
j_call: TRBJ2-7
d_call: NA
v_call: TRBV4-1
cdr3_nt: TGCGCCAGCAGCCAAGAGAAAGGGGTCTCCTACGAGCAGTACTTC
cdr3_aa: CASSQEKGVSYEQYF

clone_size: many
j_call: TRBJ2-5
d_call: TRBD2
v_call: TRBV7-9
cdr3_nt: TGTGCCAGCAGCTCAGCCGGGAGGTCTGAAGAGACCCAGTACTTC
cdr3_aa: CASSSAGRSEETQYF

clone_size: NA
j_call: TRBJ2-2
d_call: TRBD2
v_call: TRBV14
cdr3_nt: TGTGCCAGCAGCCACGGGACTAGCGGGGCCGGGGATGTGTTTTTT
cdr3_aa: CASSHGTSGAGDVFF

clone_size: medium-sized
j_call: TRBJ2-1
d_call: TRBD2
v_call: TRBV12-3/TRBV12-4
cdr3_nt: TGTGCCAGCAGTTTGGACGGACTAGCGGGAGTAGATGAGCAGTTCTTC
cdr3_aa: CASSLDGLAGVDEQFF

clone_size: NA
j_call: TRBJ2-3
d_call: NA
v_call: TRBV19
cdr3_nt: TGTGCCAGTAGTATCTGGGGGGCGGCAGATACGCAGTATTTT
cdr3_aa: CASSIWGAADTQYF

clone_size: few
j_call: TRBJ1-1
d_call: NA
v_call: TRBV6-1
cdr3_nt: TGTGCCAGCAGTGAAGCAGCGAACACTGAAGCTTTCTTT
cdr3_aa: CASSEAANTEAFF

clone_size: many
j_call: TRBJ2-3
d_call: TRBD1
v_call: TRBV5-6
cdr3_nt: TGTGCCAGCAGCGGACTGGGGGACAGGGGAACAGATACGCAGTATTTT
cdr3_aa: CASSGLGDRGTDTQYF

clone_size: few
j_call: TRBJ2-7
d_call: NA
v_call: TRBV5-1
cdr3_nt: TGCGCCAGCAGCTTGGAGAGCGGATACGAGCAGTACTTC
cdr3_aa: CASSLESGYEQYF

clone_size: NA
j_call: TRBJ1-1
d_call: NA
v_call: TRBV30
cdr3_nt: TGTGCCTGGAGTAAAGAGATGAACACTGAAGCTTTCTTT
cdr3_aa: CAWSKEMNTEAFF

clone_size: many
j_call: TRBJ1-6
d_call: NA
v_call: TRBV2
cdr3_nt: TGTGCCAGCAGTTACAGGAAGCCCTATAATTCACCCCTCCACTTT
cdr3_aa: CASSYRKPYNSPLHF

clone_size: NA
j_call: TRBJ2-7
d_call: TRBD1
v_call: TRBV27
cdr3_nt: TGTGCCAGCAGTCTCACTGGGACAGGGTCTGCGGAGCAGTACTTC
cdr3_aa: CASSLTGTGSAEQYF

clone_size: medium-sized
j_call: TRBJ1-2
d_call: NA
v_call: TRBV28
cdr3_nt: TGTGCCAGCAGTACCGGGGCATATGGCTACACCTTC
cdr3_aa: CASSTGAYGYTF

clone_size: few
j_call: TRBJ2-2
d_call: NA
v_call: TRBV6-2/TRBV6-3
cdr3_nt: TGTGCCAGCACCCAAAATCAAGTCGTGGAGCTGTTTTTT
cdr3_aa: CASTQNQVVELFF

clone_size: many
j_call: TRBJ2-7
d_call: NA
v_call: TRBV5-6
cdr3_nt: TGTGCCAGCAGCGCTCCGGTCGGTAACTACGAGCAGTACTTC
cdr3_aa: CASSAPVGNYEQYF

clone_size: NA
j_call: TRBJ2-7
d_call: TRBD1
v_call: TRBV4-1
cdr3_nt: TGCGCCAGCAGCCACGGACAGGGCACGGGCGAGCAGTACTTC
cdr3_aa: CASSHGQGTGEQYF

clone_size: few
j_call: TRBJ2-7
d_call: NA
v_call: TRBV6-1
cdr3_nt: TGTGCCAGCACCTCGGTCGGACCCTACGAGCAGTACTTC
cdr3_aa: CASTSVGPYEQYF

clone_size: few
j_call: TRBJ1-1
d_call: NA
v_call: TRBV6-1
cdr3_nt: TGTGCCAGCAGTGAATTGACGGGGCTGTGTACTGAAGCTTTCTTT
cdr3_aa: CASSELTGLCTEAFF

clone_size: NA
j_call: TRBJ2-3
d_call: NA
v_call: TRBV20-1
cdr3_nt: TGCAGTGGAAACAGGTCCGCAGATACGCGGTATTTT
cdr3_aa: CSGNRSADTRYF

clone_size: NA
j_call: TRBJ1-6
d_call: TRBD1
v_call: TRBV20-1
cdr3_nt: TGCAGTGCCAAGGGACAGTTCATCGAGGGAAAGTCACCCCTCCACTTT
cdr3_aa: CSAKGQFIEGKSPLHF

clone_size: NA
j_call: TRBJ2-7
d_call: NA
v_call: TRBV11-3
cdr3_nt: TGTGCCAGCAGCCGCCGGGGCTACGAGCAGTACTTC
cdr3_aa: CASSRRGYEQYF

clone_size: NA
j_call: TRBJ1-5
d_call: NA
v_call: TRBV28
cdr3_nt: TGTGCCAGCAGTTTAAGGGGGGCCGAGGTACAGCCCCAGCATTTT
cdr3_aa: CASSLRGAEVQPQHF

clone_size: many
j_call: TRBJ2-1
d_call: TRBD1
v_call: TRBV11-3
cdr3_nt: TGTGCCAGCAGTAAACAGGGGGCGCGTGGCAATGAGCAGTTCTTC
cdr3_aa: CASSKQGARGNEQFF

clone_size: medium-sized
j_call: TRBJ2-7
d_call: NA
v_call: TRBV15
cdr3_nt: TGTGCCACCAGCAGAGATCTAGGGGATTCCCTGTACTTC
cdr3_aa: CATSRDLGDSLYF

clone_size: few
j_call: TRBJ2-5
d_call: NA
v_call: TRBV2
cdr3_nt: TGTGCCAGCAGCCCCGACCTGTGTGGCCCAGAGACCCAGTACTTC
cdr3_aa: CASSPDLCGPETQYF

clone_size: NA
j_call: TRBJ2-3
d_call: NA
v_call: TRBV6-5
cdr3_nt: TGTTCCAGCATTACGAAGGAATTTGTGTACCGCTCCGGCACAGATACGCAGTATTTT
cdr3_aa: CSSITKEFVYRSGTDTQYF

clone_size: many
j_call: TRBJ2-1
d_call: TRBD2
v_call: TRBV3-1
cdr3_nt: TGTGCCAGCAGCCAAGAGGGACTAGCGGGGGGAGGATCCAATGAGCAGTTCTTC
cdr3_aa: CASSQEGLAGGGSNEQFF

clone_size: many
j_call: TRBJ2-7
d_call: NA
v_call: TRBV20-1
cdr3_nt: TGCAGTGCTAGAGATCTGAGGCGCCCCTCCTACGAGCAGTACTTC
cdr3_aa: CSARDLRRPSYEQYF

clone_size: NA
j_call: TRBJ2-1
d_call: NA
v_call: TRBV7-3
cdr3_nt: TGTGCCAGCAGCTCCAGGGGTAGCTACAATGAGCAGTTCTTC
cdr3_aa: CASSSRGSYNEQFF

clone_size: NA
j_call: TRBJ2-7
d_call: NA
v_call: TRBV5-4
cdr3_nt: TGTGCCAGCAGCCCGCAGGGGAATATCGACGAGCAGTACTTC
cdr3_aa: CASSPQGNIDEQYF

clone_size: many
j_call: TRBJ1-2
d_call: TRBD1
v_call: TRBV20-1
cdr3_nt: TGCAGTGCTCCCACGCCAGGGGGATCCGTCCATGGCTACACCTTC
cdr3_aa: CSAPTPGGSVHGYTF

clone_size: NA
j_call: TRBJ2-7
d_call: NA
v_call: TRBV5-1
cdr3_nt: TGCGCCAGCAGCTGGGCTATCACAGGGTATAGCGAGCAGTACTTC
cdr3_aa: CASSWAITGYSEQYF

clone_size: many
j_call: TRBJ2-5
d_call: NA
v_call: TRBV3-1
cdr3_nt: TGTGCCAGCAGTCCTCCAGACCCGCCCCGAGAGACCCAGTACTTC
cdr3_aa: CASSPPDPPRETQYF

clone_size: many
j_call: TRBJ1-1
d_call: TRBD1
v_call: TRBV5-6
cdr3_nt: TGTGCCAGCAGCAAACAGGGGAGAAACACTGAAGCTTTCTTT
cdr3_aa: CASSKQGRNTEAFF

clone_size: once
j_call: TRBJ2-7
d_call: NA
v_call: TRBV7-2
cdr3_nt: TGTGCCAGCAGCTTGGAGGCGGGACACTACGAGCAGTACTTC
cdr3_aa: CASSLEAGHYEQYF

clone_size: few
j_call: TRBJ2-1
d_call: TRBD1
v_call: TRBV9
cdr3_nt: TGTACCAGCAGCGTCCGGGACAGCTCCTACAATGATCAGTTCTTC
cdr3_aa: CTSSVRDSSYNDQFF

clone_size: NA
j_call: TRBJ2-5
d_call: NA
v_call: TRBV12-3/TRBV12-4
cdr3_nt: TGTGCCAGCAGTTTAGACGGGGGAATGTGGCAGACCCAGTACTTC
cdr3_aa: CASSLDGGMWQTQYF

clone_size: NA
j_call: TRBJ1-1
d_call: NA
v_call: TRBV5-1
cdr3_nt: TGCGCCAGCAGCTTTGGGGGAAGGAACACTGAAGCTTTCTTT
cdr3_aa: CASSFGGRNTEAFF

clone_size: few
j_call: TRBJ2-7
d_call: TRBD1
v_call: TRBV12-3/TRBV12-4
cdr3_nt: TGTGCCAGCAGCCACGGACAGGGTAACATCCACGAGCAGTACTTC
cdr3_aa: CASSHGQGNIHEQYF